The subject of this entry is one T cell receptor beta chain. The antigen is unknown. Repertoires were generated with immunoSEQ multiplex PCR, while TCRdb's copy carries only in-frame clones and drops some. The sample records more than 75,000 clones, 85% to 90% being singletons. The sample comes from a study of OX40 agonist ivuxolimab in advanced cancers. Study-wide results and limits: Clonal expansion among partial responders at 0.1-3.0 mg/kg ranked near the lowest.

Exclusion of a patient followed from autoimmune disease history or systemic immunosuppression. The source material was CD4+ or CD8+ T cells sorted from blood, sampled in a trial of the OX40 agonist ivuxolimab. The source of this sequence is an adult with an advanced solid tumor such as melanoma, head and neck, liver or kidney cancer.

The CDR3 sequence: CASSGEGSNEQFF. In DNA, the CDR3 is TGTGCCAGCAGTGGGGAGGGAAGCAATGAGCAGTTCTTC. The V gene is TRBV7-9, the J gene TRBJ2-1; 7 nucleotides align to TRBD2. CDR1 SEHNR and CDR2 FQNEAQ come from the germline V gene (reference sequence). This CDR3 has 13 amino acids. J was trimmed by 6 bases and V by 6 bases; bases with no gene match: 5.